This T cell receptor beta chain was sequenced in a study of blood T cell repertoires in COVID-19. Method: immunoSEQ multiplex PCR; TCRdb's copy keeps in-frame clones and lacks some. The sample lists under 250,000 clones; more than 75% were seen once. Germline V CDR1 and CDR2: LGHDT, YNNKEL (reference sequence). V dropped 1 base and J dropped 9; count of bases not matched to a gene: 2. This CDR3 is built from 14 residues. The receptor's source is a human donor in a cohort sampled during active COVID-19. The material sequenced was peripheral blood. This chain links TRBV3-1 (or the pseudogene TRBV3-2) with TRBJ1-6, with TRBD1 matching over 8 bases. CDR3 bases: TGTGCCAGCAGCCAAGTACAGGGGGGTTCACCCCTCCACTTT. As protein: CASSQVQGGSPLHF.